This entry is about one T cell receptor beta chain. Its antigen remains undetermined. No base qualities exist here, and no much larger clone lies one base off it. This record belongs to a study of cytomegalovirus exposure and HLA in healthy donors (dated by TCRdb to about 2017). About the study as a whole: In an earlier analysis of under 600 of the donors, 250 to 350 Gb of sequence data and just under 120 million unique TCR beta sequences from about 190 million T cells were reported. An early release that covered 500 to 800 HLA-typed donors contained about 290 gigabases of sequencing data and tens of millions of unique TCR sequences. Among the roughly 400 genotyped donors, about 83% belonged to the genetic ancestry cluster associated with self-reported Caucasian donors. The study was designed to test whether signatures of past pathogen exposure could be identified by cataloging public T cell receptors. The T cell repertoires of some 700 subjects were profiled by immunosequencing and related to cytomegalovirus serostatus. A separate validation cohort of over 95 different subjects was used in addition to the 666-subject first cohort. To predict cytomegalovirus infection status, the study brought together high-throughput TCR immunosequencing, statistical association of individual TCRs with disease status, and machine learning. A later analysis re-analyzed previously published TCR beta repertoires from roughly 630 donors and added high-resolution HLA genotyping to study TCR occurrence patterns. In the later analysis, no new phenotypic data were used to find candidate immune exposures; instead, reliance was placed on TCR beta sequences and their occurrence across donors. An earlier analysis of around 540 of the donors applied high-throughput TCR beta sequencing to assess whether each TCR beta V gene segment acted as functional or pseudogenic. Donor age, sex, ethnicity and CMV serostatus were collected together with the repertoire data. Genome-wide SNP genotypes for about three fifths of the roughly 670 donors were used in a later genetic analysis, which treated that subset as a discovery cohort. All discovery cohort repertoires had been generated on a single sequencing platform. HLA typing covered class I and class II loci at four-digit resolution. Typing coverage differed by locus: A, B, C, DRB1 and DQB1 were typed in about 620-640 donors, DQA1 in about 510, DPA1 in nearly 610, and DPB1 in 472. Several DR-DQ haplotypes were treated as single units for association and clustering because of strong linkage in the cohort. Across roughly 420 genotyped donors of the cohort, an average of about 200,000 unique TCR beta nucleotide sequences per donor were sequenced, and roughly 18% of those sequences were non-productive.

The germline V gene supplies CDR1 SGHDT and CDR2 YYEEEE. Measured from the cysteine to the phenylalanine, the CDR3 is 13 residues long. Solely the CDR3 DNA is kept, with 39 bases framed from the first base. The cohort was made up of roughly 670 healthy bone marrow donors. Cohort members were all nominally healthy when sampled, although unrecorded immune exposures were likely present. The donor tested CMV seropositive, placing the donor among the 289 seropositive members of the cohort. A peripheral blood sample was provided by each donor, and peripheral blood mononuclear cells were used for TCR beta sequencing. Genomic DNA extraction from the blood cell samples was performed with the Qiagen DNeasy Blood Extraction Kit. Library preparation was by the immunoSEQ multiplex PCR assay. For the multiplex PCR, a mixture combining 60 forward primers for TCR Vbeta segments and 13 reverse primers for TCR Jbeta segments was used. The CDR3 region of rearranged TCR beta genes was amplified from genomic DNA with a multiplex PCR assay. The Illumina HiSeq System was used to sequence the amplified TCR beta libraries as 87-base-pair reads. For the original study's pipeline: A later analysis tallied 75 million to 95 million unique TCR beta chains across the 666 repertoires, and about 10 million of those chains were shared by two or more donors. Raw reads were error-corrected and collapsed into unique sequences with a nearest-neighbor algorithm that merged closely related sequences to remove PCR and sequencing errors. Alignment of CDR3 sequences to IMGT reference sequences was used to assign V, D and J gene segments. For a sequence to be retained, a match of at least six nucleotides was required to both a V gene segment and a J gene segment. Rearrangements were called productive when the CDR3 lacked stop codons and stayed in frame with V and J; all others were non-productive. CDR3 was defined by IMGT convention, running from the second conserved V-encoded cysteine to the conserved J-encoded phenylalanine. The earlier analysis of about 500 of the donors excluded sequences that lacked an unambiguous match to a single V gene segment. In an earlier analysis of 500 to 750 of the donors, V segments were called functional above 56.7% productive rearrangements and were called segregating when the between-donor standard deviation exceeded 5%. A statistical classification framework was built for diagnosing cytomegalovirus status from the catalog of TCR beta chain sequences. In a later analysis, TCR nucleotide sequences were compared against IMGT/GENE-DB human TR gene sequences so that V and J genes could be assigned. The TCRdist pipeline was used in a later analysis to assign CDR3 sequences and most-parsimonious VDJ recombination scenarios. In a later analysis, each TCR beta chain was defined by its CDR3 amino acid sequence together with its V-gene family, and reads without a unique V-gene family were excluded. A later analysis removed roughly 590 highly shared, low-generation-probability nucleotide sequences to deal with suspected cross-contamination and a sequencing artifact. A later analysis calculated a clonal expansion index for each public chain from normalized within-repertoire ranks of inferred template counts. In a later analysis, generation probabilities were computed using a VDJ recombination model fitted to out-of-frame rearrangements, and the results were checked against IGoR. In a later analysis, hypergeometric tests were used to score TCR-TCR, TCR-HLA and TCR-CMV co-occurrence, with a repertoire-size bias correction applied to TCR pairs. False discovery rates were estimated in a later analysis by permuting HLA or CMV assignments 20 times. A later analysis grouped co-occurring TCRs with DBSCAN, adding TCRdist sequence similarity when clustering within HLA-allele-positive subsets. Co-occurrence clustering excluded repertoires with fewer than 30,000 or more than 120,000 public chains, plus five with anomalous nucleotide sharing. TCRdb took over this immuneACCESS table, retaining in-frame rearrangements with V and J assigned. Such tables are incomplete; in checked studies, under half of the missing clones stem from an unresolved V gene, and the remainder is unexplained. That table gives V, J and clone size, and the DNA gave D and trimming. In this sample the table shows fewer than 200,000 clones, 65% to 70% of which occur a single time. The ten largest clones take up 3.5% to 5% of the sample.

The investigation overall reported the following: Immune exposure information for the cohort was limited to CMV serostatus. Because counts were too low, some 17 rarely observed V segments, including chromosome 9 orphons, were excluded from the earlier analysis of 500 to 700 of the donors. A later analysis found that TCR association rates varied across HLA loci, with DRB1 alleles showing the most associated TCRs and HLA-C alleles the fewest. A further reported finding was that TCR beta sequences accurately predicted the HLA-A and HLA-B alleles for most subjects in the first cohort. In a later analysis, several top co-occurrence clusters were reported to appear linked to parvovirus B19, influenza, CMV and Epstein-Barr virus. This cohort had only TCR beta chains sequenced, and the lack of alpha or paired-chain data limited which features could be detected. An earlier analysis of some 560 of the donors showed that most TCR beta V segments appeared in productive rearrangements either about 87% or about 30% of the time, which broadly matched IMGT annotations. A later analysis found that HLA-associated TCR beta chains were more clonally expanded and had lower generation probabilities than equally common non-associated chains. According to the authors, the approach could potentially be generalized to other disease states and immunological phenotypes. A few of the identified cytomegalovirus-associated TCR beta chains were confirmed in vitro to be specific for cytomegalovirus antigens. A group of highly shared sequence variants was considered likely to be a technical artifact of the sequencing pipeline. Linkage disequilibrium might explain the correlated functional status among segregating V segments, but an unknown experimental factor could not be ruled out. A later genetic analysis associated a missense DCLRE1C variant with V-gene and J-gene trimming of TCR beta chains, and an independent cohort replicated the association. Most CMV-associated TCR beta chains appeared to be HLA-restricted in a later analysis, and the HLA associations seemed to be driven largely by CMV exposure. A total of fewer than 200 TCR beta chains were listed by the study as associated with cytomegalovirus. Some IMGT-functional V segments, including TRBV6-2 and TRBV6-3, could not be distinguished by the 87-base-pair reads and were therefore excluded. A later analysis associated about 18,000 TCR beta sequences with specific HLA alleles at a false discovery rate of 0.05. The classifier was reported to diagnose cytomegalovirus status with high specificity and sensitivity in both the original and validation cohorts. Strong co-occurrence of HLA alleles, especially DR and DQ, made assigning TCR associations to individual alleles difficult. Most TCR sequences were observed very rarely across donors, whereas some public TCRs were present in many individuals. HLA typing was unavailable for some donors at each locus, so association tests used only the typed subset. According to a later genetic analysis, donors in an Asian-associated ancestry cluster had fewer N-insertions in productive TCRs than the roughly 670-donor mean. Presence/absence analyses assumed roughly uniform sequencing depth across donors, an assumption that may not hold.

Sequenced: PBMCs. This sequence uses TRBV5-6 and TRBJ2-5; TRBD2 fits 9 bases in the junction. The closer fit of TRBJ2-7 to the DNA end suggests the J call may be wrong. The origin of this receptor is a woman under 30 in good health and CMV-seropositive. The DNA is TGTGCCAGCAGCTTTGGGACTAGCAGCGAGCAGTACTTC. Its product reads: CASSFGTSSEQYF.